These 6 T cell receptor beta chains came from one sample sequenced in a study of blood T cell repertoires in COVID-19. TCRdb keeps only in-frame clones here, not all; method: immunoSEQ multiplex PCR. Of around 260,000 clones in the sample, 83% were seen once. Sequences were obtained from peripheral blood. The receptors derive from a man in his sixties who had recovered from COVID-19.

This clone turned up a few times. V is TRBV6-2 or TRBV6-3 and J is TRBJ1-5; D is possibly TRBD1 (5 bases). This CDR3 is 15 amino acids long. V was shortened by 2 bases and J by 1 base, with 9 bases between the two germline ends. Germline V gene sequence: CDR1 MNHEY, CDR2 SVGEGT. This CDR3 reads CASSYTGVSNQPQHF. In DNA form, the CDR3 reads TGTGCCAGCAGTTACACAGGAGTAAGCAATCAGCCCCAGCATTTT.

V is TRBV29-1 and J is TRBJ2-5, with TRBD2 as a possible D gene (6 bases). V shed 4 bases and J shed 1 base, with 13 bases lying between them. The CDR3 has 14 residues. Looked up from germline, CDR1 is SQVTM and CDR2 is ANQGSEA. The CDR3 DNA reads as TGCAGCGTTGGGTTTGGTAGCGGCCAAGAGACCCAGTACTTC. Amino acids: CSVGFGSGQETQYF.

The chain joins TRBV5-1 to TRBJ2-1; 10 nucleotides line up with TRBD2. The V gene end was trimmed by 9 bases and the J gene end by 10 bases; junction bases not matched to a gene: 13. Germline loops: CDR1 SGHRS, CDR2 YFSETQ. This CDR3 comprises 14 residues. The CDR3 reads CATREREGGNEQFF. CDR3 sequence (DNA): TGCGCCACCCGGGAGCGGGAGGGCGGGAACGAGCAGTTCTTC.

The chain recombines TRBV28 with TRBJ2-2; 13 bases match TRBD2. CDR3 length: 18 amino acids. CDR1 is MDHEN, CDR2 SYDVKM, per germline. J lost 1 base, V lost 4 bases, and 6 bases had no gene match. In DNA form, the CDR3 reads TGTGCCAGCAGTTCAACCCGACTAGCGGGGGGGAACACCGGGGAGCTGTTTTTT. Translated, it gives CASSSTRLAGGNTGELFF. The entire variable domain, with the rest obtained from reference TRBV28 and TRBJ2-2, is as follows: DVKVTQSSRYLVKRTGEKVFLECVQDMDHENMFWYRQDPGLGLRLIYFSYDVKMKEKGDIPEGYSVSREKKERFSLILESASTNQTSMYLCASSSTRLAGGNTGELFFGEGSRLTVL.

The chain uses TRBV11-2 and TRBJ2-2; TRBD2 aligns across 8 bases. This CDR3 has 15 residues. Germline CDR1 and CDR2: SGHAT and FQNNGV. Unmatched junction bases numbered 8, after V lost 5 bases and J lost 6 bases. This CDR3 is CASSPAGAAAGELFF. As DNA, the CDR3 is TGTGCCAGCAGCCCAGCGGGAGCGGCGGCCGGGGAGCTGTTTTTT.

CDR3 sequence (DNA): TGCGCCAGCAGCCCTAGCGCGCTACAGGTTGGTGAGCAGTTCTTC. It specifies CASSPSALQVGEQFF. V usage is TRBV5-1 and J usage is TRBJ2-1; D is possibly TRBD2 (6 bases). V was pared by 4 bases and J by 9 bases, with 20 bases between. CDR3 length equals 15 residues. Germline lookup yields CDR1 SGHRS and CDR2 YFSETQ. Together with reference TRBV5-1 and TRBJ2-1, the CDR3 gives the full variable domain: KAGVTQTPRYLIKTRGQQVTLSCSPISGHRSVSWYQQTPGQGLQFLFEYFSETQRNKGNFPGRFSGRQFSNSRSEMNVSTLELGDSALYLCASSPSALQVGEQFFGPGTRLTVL.